This T cell receptor (beta chain) was sequenced in a study of tumor and adjacent non-tumor tissue in lung cancer. Study information: Each sample yielded roughly 4.2 million productive TCRbeta reads on average. Study-wide points: Top 100 clones took a larger repertoire share in normal lung.

At least ten counts were recorded for this clonotype. Its target is not known. No cell sorting was done before RNA was extracted from the tissue. Distant lung tissue was collected more than 3 cm away from the tumor edge. Newly diagnosed lung cancer patients had thoracic surgery in China, August–late 2014, without prior chemotherapy. The library came from three nested PCR rounds adapted from ARM-PCR protocols. TCRdb re-called the multiplex PCR reads with MiXCR, one entry per CDR3 protein. The sample consists of some 99,000 distinct CDR3 sequences, 60% to 70% of them appearing once. This TCR derives from a man in his 60s with non-small cell lung cancer. The sequencing input was distant non-tumor lung tissue.

The CDR3 DNA reads TGTGCCAGCAGCCTGGGCGGGAGGGCTGGGGCAGATACGCAGTATTTT. Protein sequence: CASSLGGRAGADTQYF. The genes are TRBV11-3 and TRBJ2-3, with 9 bases aligning to TRBD2. Germline-derived CDR1 and CDR2 are SGHNT and YENEEA. The CDR3 runs to 16 residues. The J segment lost 4 bases and the V segment lost 5 bases, leaving 10 bases of the junction unmatched.